The sequence of this T cell receptor (beta chain) was determined in a study of T cell repertoires in cytomegalovirus infection. Study at large: Well-studied HLA-B-restricted CMV epitopes were used in the study alongside recently identified HLA-C-restricted ones. Public TCR beta signature analysis indicated the presence of both CMV infection and matching HLA type.

Germline V gives CDR1 SGHVS, CDR2 FNYEAQ. J was trimmed by 9 bases and V by 8 bases; bases with no gene match: 11. The CDR3 runs to 14 residues. TCRdb reanalysed the reads using MiXCR and keeps one entry per CDR3 protein. The sample has around 49,000 distinct CDR3 sequences, around 18% seen once. This clonotype was recorded a few times. The antigen is not known. Study findings and constraints: HLA-C-restricted, CMV-specific TCR beta clonotypes were dominant ex vivo.

The sample consisted of CD8+ T cells from cultured PBMCs, taken from culture after CMV antigen stimulation. The sequence came from a human donor in good health (CMV status not recorded). Some clones in this sample may be carry-over from other donors' samples. J is TRBJ2-1 and V is TRBV7-6, with TRBD1 matching 9 bases. CDR3 DNA sequence: TGTGCCAGCGTGGGGGGACAGGGAGGGAGTGAGCAGTTCTTC. It specifies CASVGGQGGSEQFF.